The clone carrying this T cell receptor beta chain was recorded many times. Its antigen is as yet unknown. This same CDR3 is encoded by further DNA sequences in the sample. The entry originates in a study of metastatic and nonmetastatic thyroid tumors. Study-level background: Repertoires from blood and tumor or nodule tissue of malignant and benign thyroid patients were compared.

Germline-derived CDR1 and CDR2 are SGHAT and FQNNGV. The CDR3 spans 12 residues. The germline V and J ends were trimmed by 1 base and 4 bases, with 4 bases remaining between them. General study points: Compared with benign nodules, malignant thyroid tumors were reported to have significantly higher TCR beta diversity in both blood and tumor.

TCRdb re-called clones via MiXCR from the PCR reads. Of approximately 15,000 clones in the sample, approximately 19% were seen once. Each patient came to thyroid surgery without any prior treatment (of any kind). This clonotype was obtained from a female donor with papillary thyroid cancer or a benign thyroid nodule (not recorded which). Some clones in this sample may be carry-over from other donors' samples. J is TRBJ1-2 and V is TRBV11-2, with D hard to call. The material sequenced was blood. The CDR3: CASSLVGYGYTF. CDR3 sequence (DNA): TGTGCCAGCAGCTTAGTGGGCTATGGCTACACCTTC.